Listed here are 23 T cell receptor beta chains from one sample, sequenced in a study of CD8+ T cells in alopecia areata. cDNA prepared by RNA extraction and subsequent reverse transcription served as the template for sequencing. Profiling relied on immunoSEQ multiplex PCR, and the TCRdb table lists in-frame clones only, not all of them. The sample has about 97,000 clones; about two fifths are singletons. The sequenced material came from CD4+ T cells sorted from blood. The receptors shown here come from a human donor with alopecia areata.

The rearrangement links TRBV6-5 to TRBJ2-7; TRBD2 agrees at 8 bases. The CDR3 extends over 12 amino acids. From germline, CDR1 is MNHEY and CDR2 SVGAGI. The ends lost 0 bases at V and 12 bases at J; junction bases unmatched: 4. CDR3 nucleotide sequence: TGTGCCAGCAGTTACTCCAGCGGGAGTAGGTACTTC. Its translation is CASSYSSGSRYF.

This clone was counted only a few times. The chain's CDR3 is CASSLARNYEQYF. The CDR3 DNA is TGTGCCAGCAGCTTAGCGCGGAACTACGAGCAGTACTTC. The chain joins TRBV7-2 to TRBJ2-7; D is undetermined. CDR1 and CDR2 (germline): SGHTA, FQGNSA. This CDR3 is 13 amino acids long. Deletions cut 0 bases from V and 3 bases from J, with 6 bases between.

The CDR3 nucleotides are TGTGCCAGCAGTTACTTTTTCGGGGGGCGATCCACTGAAGCTTTCTTT. Residues: CASSYFFGGRSTEAFF. The V gene is TRBV6-6, the J gene TRBJ1-1; D might be TRBD1 (6 bases). V lost 1 base, J lost 4 bases, and 16 bases lay in between. The CDR3 length is 16 residues. CDR1 and CDR2 from the germline V gene are MNHNY and SVGAGI (reference sequence).

The chain links TRBV18 to TRBJ2-1; no clear D gene. The V and J ends lost 5 bases and 1 base respectively, with 3 bases between them. This CDR3 has 12 residues. Germline V gene sequence: CDR1 KGHSH, CDR2 LQKENI. CDR3 region: CASSFSYNEQFF. For the CDR3, the DNA is TGTGCCAGCTCATTTTCCTACAATGAGCAGTTCTTC.

A few counts support this clone. The rearrangement joins TRBV29-1 to TRBJ2-1; 7 nucleotides match TRBD1. V lost 7 bases, J lost 9 bases, and 12 bases stayed unmatched. Per the germline V gene, CDR1 is SQVTM and CDR2 is ANQGSEA. The CDR3 contains 13 residues. CDR3 sequence: CSANSGRGSEQFF. The CDR3 nucleotides are TGCAGCGCCAACTCAGGCAGGGGGAGTGAGCAGTTCTTC.

Only a few counts were recorded for this clone. The chain employs TRBV29-1 and TRBJ2-2; D might be TRBD1 (6 bases). Trimming shortened V by 6 bases and J by 4 bases, and 18 bases separated the two germline ends. The length of the CDR3 is 15 residues. Germline CDR1 reads SQVTM; CDR2 reads ANQGSEA. Here the CDR3 DNA reads TGCAGCGTCGCGGACCGACGAGGGGGCACCGGGGAGCTGTTTTTT. Protein sequence: CSVADRRGGTGELFF.

This clone was observed a handful of times. The rearrangement links TRBV19 to TRBJ2-7, with D maybe TRBD1 (6 bases). This CDR3 is built from 14 residues. Germline V gene sequence: CDR1 LNHDA, CDR2 SQIVND (reference sequence). Trimming took off 0 bases at V and 3 bases at J, with 9 bases between the two ends. The CDR3 is CASSIDSRGYEQYF. The CDR3 DNA sequence: TGTGCCAGTAGTATAGATAGCAGGGGCTACGAGCAGTACTTC.

This clone was counted a few times. V gene TRBV7-2 combines with J gene TRBJ2-5; 8 bases agree with TRBD1. CDR3 size: 14 residues. Germline CDR1 is SGHTA and CDR2 is FQGNSA. Germline trimming cut 5 bases from V and 3 bases from J; bases unmatched to any gene: 5. For the CDR3, the DNA is TGTGCCAGCAGCCAGCAGGGGGCTAAAGAGACCCAGTACTTC. Translating it yields CASSQQGAKETQYF. Supplemented by reference TRBV7-2 and TRBJ2-5, the full variable domain reads GAGVSQSPSNKVTEKGKDVELRCDPISGHTALYWYRQSLGQGLEFLIYFQGNSAPDKSGLPSDRFSAERTGGSVSTLTIQRTQQEDSAVYLCASSQQGAKETQYFGPGTRLLVL.

CDR3 DNA: TGCGCCAGCAGCTCGGGACTAGCGGCATCTACATATGAGCAGTTCTTC. Its protein product is CASSSGLAASTYEQFF. This sequence joins TRBV5-1 and TRBJ2-1; 11 positions match TRBD2. Germline CDR1 reads SGHRS; CDR2 reads YFSETQ. The CDR3 length is 16 residues. V lost 3 bases and J lost 8; bases outside the gene matches: 10. Full variable domain (rest looked up from reference TRBV5-1 and TRBJ2-1): KAGVTQTPRYLIKTRGQQVTLSCSPISGHRSVSWYQQTPGQGLQFLFEYFSETQRNKGNFPGRFSGRQFSNSRSEMNVSTLELGDSALYLCASSSGLAASTYEQFFGPGTRLTVL.

This clone has just a few counts. The chain is built from TRBV5-6 and TRBJ2-1, with D possibly being TRBD1 or TRBD2 (6 bases each). V was trimmed by 2 bases and J by 1 base, leaving 10 bases between them. Germline CDR1 reads SGHDT; CDR2 reads YYEEEE. The CDR3 runs to 15 residues. In DNA form, the CDR3 reads TGTGCCAGCAGCTTTAGGAGGGGGTCCTACAATGAGCAGTTCTTC. It yields the protein CASSFRRGSYNEQFF.

The V and J genes are TRBV30 and TRBJ2-3; TRBD2 agrees at 9 bases. Germline V lookup: CDR1 GTSNPN, CDR2 SVGIG (reference sequence). This CDR3 is 16 amino acids long. V was pared by 8 bases and J by 2 bases, with 14 bases of the junction left unmatched. As DNA, the CDR3 is TGTGCCCGCCAGCGACGTCCTAGCGGGGACACAGATACGCAGTATTTT. This encodes CARQRRPSGDTDTQYF.

The chain combines TRBV29-1 with TRBJ2-7; D call uncertain. Looked up from germline, CDR1 is SQVTM and CDR2 is ANQGSEA. CDR3 size: 10 residues. The chain's CDR3 is CRHSSYEQYF. CDR3 sequence (DNA): TGCAGACATTCATCCTACGAGCAGTACTTC.

CDR3 amino acids: CASSLLAASGEQFF. For the CDR3, the DNA is TGTGCCAGCAGCTTATTAGCCGCTAGCGGTGAGCAGTTCTTC. The chain recombines TRBV7-2 with TRBJ2-1; 7 bases match TRBD2. From germline, CDR1 is SGHTA and CDR2 FQGNSA. The CDR3 runs 14 residues. The J segment lost 9 bases and the V segment lost 2 bases, leaving 7 bases of the junction unmatched. The entire variable domain, with the rest obtained from reference TRBV7-2 and TRBJ2-1, is as follows: GAGVSQSPSNKVTEKGKDVELRCDPISGHTALYWYRQSLGQGLEFLIYFQGNSAPDKSGLPSDRFSAERTGGSVSTLTIQRTQQEDSAVYLCASSLLAASGEQFFGPGTRLTVL.

The chain is built from TRBV19 and TRBJ2-2; D uncertain. The germline V gene has CDR1 LNHDA and CDR2 SQIVND (reference sequence). V lost 4 bases to trimming and J lost 1 base, with 10 bases between them. This CDR3 spans 15 amino acids. The CDR3 loop is CASSRGFGNTGELFF. In DNA, the CDR3 is TGTGCCAGTAGTAGAGGTTTTGGGAACACCGGGGAGCTGTTTTTT.

This CDR3 is CSVTLTGTYEQYF. As DNA, the CDR3 is TGCAGCGTTACCTTGACAGGAACCTACGAGCAGTACTTC. V and J are TRBV29-1 and TRBJ2-7, with D possibly TRBD1 on 6 matching bases. From germline, CDR1 is SQVTM and CDR2 ANQGSEA. The CDR3 spans 13 residues. V was pared by 5 bases and J by 2 bases, with 13 bases between.

The CDR3: CASSPGLDTEAFF. For the CDR3, the DNA is TGTGCCAGCAGCCCGGGACTTGACACTGAAGCTTTCTTT. This chain links TRBV14 with TRBJ1-1; D might be TRBD1 (5 bases). This CDR3 region has 13 residues. CDR1 SGHDN and CDR2 FVKESK come from the germline V gene. Trimming removed 4 bases at V and 3 bases at J, with 9 bases between. Full variable domain (rest looked up from reference TRBV14 and TRBJ1-1): EAGVTQFPSHSVIEKGQTVTLRCDPISGHDNLYWYRRVMGKEIKFLLHFVKESKQDESGMPNNRFLAERTGGTYSTLKVQPAELEDSGVYFCASSPGLDTEAFFGQGTRLTVV.

V is TRBV25-1 and J is TRBJ2-7; TRBD1 is a possible D gene (8 bases). Germline CDR1 reads MGHDK; CDR2 reads SYGVNS. The CDR3 sequence is 14 residues long. Trimming removed 1 base at V and 4 bases at J, with 11 bases between. CDR3 DNA sequence: TGTGCCAGCAGTGAATCACAGGGGGGGTACGAGCAGTACTTC. Protein product: CASSESQGGYEQYF.

The chain joins TRBV28 to TRBJ2-7, with 8 nucleotides matching TRBD2. Germline CDR1 and CDR2: MDHEN and SYDVKM. The CDR3 consists of 12 residues. In DNA, the CDR3 is TGTGCGTCGGCTAGCGGGCCCTACGAGCAGTACTTC. Residues: CASASGPYEQYF.

The CDR3 is CASSQGRRRGPSPLHF. The CDR3 DNA sequence: TGTGCCAGCAGCCAAGGCAGGCGCAGGGGCCCTTCACCCCTCCACTTT. This rearrangement joins TRBV14 to TRBJ1-6; D is possibly TRBD1 (6 bases). This CDR3 contains 16 residues. The germline V and J ends were trimmed by 1 base and 9 bases, with 16 bases remaining between them. Germline V lookup: CDR1 SGHDN, CDR2 FVKESK.

This clone was counted only a few times. The rearrangement uses TRBV27 and TRBJ1-4; no definite D call. The CDR3 length is 14 residues. The germline CDR1 and CDR2 sequences are MNHEY and SMNVEV (reference sequence). Between the trimmed V and J ends, which lost 4 bases and 3 bases, there was a span of 9 bases. The CDR3 loop is CASSSPGANEKLFF. In DNA form, the CDR3 reads TGTGCCAGCAGTTCCCCCGGGGCTAATGAAAAACTGTTTTTT.

V usage is TRBV5-1 and J usage is TRBJ1-1; the D gene is possibly TRBD1 (5 bases). With 4 bases removed from V and 5 bases from J, the gap between germline ends came to 9 bases. Per the germline V gene, CDR1 is SGHRS and CDR2 is YFSETQ. The CDR3 sequence is 12 residues long. CDR3 loop: CASSPQGTEAFF. In nucleotides, the CDR3 is TGCGCCAGCAGCCCCCAGGGAACTGAAGCTTTCTTT.

This clone came up once. The CDR3 region is CASSSVSGFYGYTF. In DNA form, the CDR3 reads TGTGCCAGCAGTTCAGTCTCAGGATTCTATGGCTACACCTTC. The rearrangement links TRBV27 to TRBJ1-2; D remains ambiguous. Germline values: CDR1 MNHEY, CDR2 SMNVEV (reference sequence). Trimming stripped 4 bases from V and 4 bases from J, with 13 bases between. The CDR3 extends over 14 amino acids.

This clone was seen only a few times. This chain uses TRBV5-1 with TRBJ2-2, with a possible D match to TRBD1 (5 bases). Germline CDR1 reads SGHRS; CDR2 reads YFSETQ. V dropped 7 bases and J dropped 4 bases, with 14 bases sitting between them. There are 14 residues in the CDR3. CDR3 region: CASSREGITGELFF. In nucleotides, the CDR3 is TGCGCCAGCTCCAGGGAAGGGATCACCGGGGAGCTGTTTTTT.